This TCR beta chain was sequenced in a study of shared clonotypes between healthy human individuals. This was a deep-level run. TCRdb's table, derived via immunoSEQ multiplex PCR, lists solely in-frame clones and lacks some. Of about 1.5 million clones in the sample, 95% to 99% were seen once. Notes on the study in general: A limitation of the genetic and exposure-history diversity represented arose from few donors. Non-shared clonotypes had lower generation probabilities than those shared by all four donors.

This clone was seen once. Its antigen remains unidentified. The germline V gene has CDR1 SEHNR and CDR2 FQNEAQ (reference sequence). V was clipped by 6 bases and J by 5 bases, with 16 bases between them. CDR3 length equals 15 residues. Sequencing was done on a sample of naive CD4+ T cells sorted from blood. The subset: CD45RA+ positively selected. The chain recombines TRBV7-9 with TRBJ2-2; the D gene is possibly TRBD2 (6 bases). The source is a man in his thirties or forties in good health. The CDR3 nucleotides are TGTGCCAGCAGTTATAGGAGGGGACCGACCGGGGAGCTGTTTTTT. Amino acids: CASSYRRGPTGELFF.